The rows below give T cell receptor beta chains drawn from one sample of a study of T cell responses to AZD1222 COVID-19 vaccine. Only in-frame clones appear in the TCRdb table, and some are missing; sequencing was by immunoSEQ multiplex PCR. Of 150,000 or so clones listed, around 93% were seen once; the top ten hold 2% to 2.5%. Sequencing used peripheral blood, obtained on day 0 of AZD1222 vaccination. Receptors originate from an adult in good health. The CDR3 runs from the conserved cysteine through the conserved F or W. A D gene is named only where the DNA matches it firmly. Size values are once, few and many counts, or a class for expanded clones, and some rows have none.

j_gene | abundance | d_gene | v_gene | CDR3nt | CDR3aa
TRBJ1-4 | - | TRBD1 | TRBV7-2 | TGTGCCAGCAGCTCCCGGGACAGGGTTGGTAATGAAAAACTGTTTTTT | CASSSRDRVGNEKLFF
TRBJ2-5 | - | - | TRBV5-1 | TGCGCCAGCAGCCTTCCTTACGCAGACCAAGAGACCCAGTACTTC | CASSLPYADQETQYF
TRBJ2-2 | once | - | TRBV5-5 | TGTGCCAGCAGCTTGGCCCCCAGCTACACCGGGGAGCTGTTTTTT | CASSLAPSYTGELFF
TRBJ1-3 | - | - | TRBV30 | TGTGCCTGGAGTATTAGGGGGAAGTCTGGAAACACCATATATTTT | CAWSIRGKSGNTIYF
TRBJ1-6 | once | TRBD1 | TRBV4-2 | TGTGCCAGCAGCCAAGAGGGACAGGGACTAGGCTCACCCCTCCACTTT | CASSQEGQGLGSPLHF
TRBJ1-1 | - | - | TRBV2 | TGTGCCAGCAGCCCCCGGTGGGGGGCTTTCTTT | CASSPRWGAFF
TRBJ2-1 | - | TRBD2 | TRBV5-1 | TGCGCCAGCAGCTTATACAACTACGGGACTAGCGGGGGGGCGGCGCAGTTCTTC | CASSLYNYGTSGGAAQFF
TRBJ1-1 | - | - | TRBV19 | TGTGCCAGTAGTAGAAGGGAGGGTCGGACTGAAGCTTTCTTT | CASSRREGRTEAFF
TRBJ1-5 | - | - | TRBV6-2/TRBV6-3 | TGTGCCAGCAGTTACGGCAGGGCGGCTCAGCCCCAGCATTTT | CASSYGRAAQPQHF
TRBJ2-2 | - | - | TRBV11-3 | TGTGCCAGCAGCTTAGGGCTAAACACCGGGGAGCTGTTTTTT | CASSLGLNTGELFF
TRBJ2-7 | - | - | TRBV10-3 | TGTGCCATCAGTGAGTATCAGGGAAACGAGCAGTACTTC | CAISEYQGNEQYF
TRBJ2-1 | - | TRBD2 | TRBV5-1 | TGCGCCAGCACCGGAAGACTAGCGGGAGAATGGGGCAACAATGAGCAGTTCTTC | CASTGRLAGEWGNNEQFF
TRBJ2-1 | - | TRBD2 | TRBV14 | TGTGCCAGCAGAGAGACTAGCGGGAGTGGTGAGCAGTTCTTC | CASRETSGSGEQFF
TRBJ1-1 | - | - | TRBV5-4 | TGTGCCACATTTAGACAGGACGGGACTGAAGCTTTCTTT | CATFRQDGTEAFF
TRBJ1-1 | - | - | TRBV5-6 | TGTGCCAGCAGCTTGGCTGTGACAGGCCTCATGAACACTGAAGCTTTCTTT | CASSLAVTGLMNTEAFF
TRBJ2-1 | - | TRBD2 | TRBV18 | TGTGCCAGCTCACCAGGGGGACCTACTAGCGATGAGCAGTTCTTC | CASSPGGPTSDEQFF
TRBJ2-5 | - | TRBD1 | TRBV20-1 | TGCAGTGCTATCAGGGGGGAGACCCAGTACTTC | CSAIRGETQYF
TRBJ1-4 | - | - | TRBV28 | TGTGCCAGCAGTTCCACGAGGGTCGGAGAAAAACTGTTTTTT | CASSSTRVGEKLFF
TRBJ1-2 | - | TRBD1 | TRBV20-1 | TGCAGTGCTAGTCAGGGGGCTAACTATGGCTACACCTTC | CSASQGANYGYTF
TRBJ2-5 | - | TRBD2 | TRBV4-1 | TGCGCCAGCAGCCAAGTCCGGAGCGGGGGGGCTGAAGAGACCCAGTACTTC | CASSQVRSGGAEETQYF
TRBJ1-2 | - | - | TRBV30 | TGTGCCTGGAGTGTATTGCTAGGGGTGGGGTATGGCTACACCTTC | CAWSVLLGVGYGYTF
TRBJ1-1 | - | - | TRBV6-5 | TGTGCCAGCAGTTTTGAGGGGGGGGTCACTGAAGCTTTCTTT | CASSFEGGVTEAFF
TRBJ2-7 | - | - | TRBV19 | TGTGCCAGTAGTAGCTCCGGGACATGGGTCCAGGACGAGCAGTACTTC | CASSSSGTWVQDEQYF
TRBJ2-7 | - | - | TRBV2 | TGTGCCAGCAGTGCCCTGGAATTCGAGCAGTACTTC | CASSALEFEQYF
TRBJ1-3 | - | - | TRBV20-1 | TGCAGTGCTAGTAGTCTGGGGCCAAACACCATATATTTT | CSASSLGPNTIYF
TRBJ1-4 | - | - | TRBV27 | TGTGCCAGCAGTTTAGGCAGGGATGGTGAAAAACTGTTTTTT | CASSLGRDGEKLFF
TRBJ2-5 | - | TRBD1 | TRBV5-1 | TGCGCCAGCAGCAGACCACGGACAGGCTTAAGCAAGACCCAGTACTTC | CASSRPRTGLSKTQYF
TRBJ1-1 | - | - | TRBV30 | TGTGCCTGGAGAGCTATTGACAGGCTGAACACTGAAGCTTTCTTT | CAWRAIDRLNTEAFF
TRBJ2-7 | few | - | TRBV2 | TGTGCCAGCAGGGGGGGACAGTTGGACGAGCAGTACTTC | CASRGGQLDEQYF
TRBJ1-2 | - | - | TRBV24-1 | TGTGCCACCAGTGACACAGGGATTCCTCCCTATGGCTACACCTTC | CATSDTGIPPYGYTF
TRBJ2-7 | once | - | TRBV14 | TGTGCCAGCAATATGCGGCGAGGGAACGAGCAGTACTTC | CASNMRRGNEQYF
TRBJ2-5 | - | - | TRBV11-2 | TGTGCCAGCAGCTTAGGGGACAAAGAGACCCAGTACTTC | CASSLGDKETQYF
TRBJ1-4 | - | - | TRBV30 | TGTGCCTGGAGTGGGGCAGATAATGAAAAACTGTTTTTT | CAWSGADNEKLFF
TRBJ2-4 | once | - | TRBV7-2 | TGTGCCAGCAGCTCCGGACAGCGGCTAAACATTCAGTACTTC | CASSSGQRLNIQYF
TRBJ2-3 | - | - | TRBV12-3/TRBV12-4 | TGTGCCAGTCGGGACCACACAGATACGCAGTATTTT | CASRDHTDTQYF
TRBJ2-7 | - | TRBD2 | TRBV7-2 | TGTGCCAGCAGCTTAGCGCGTTCGAGCGGGAGGGGGTACGAGCAGTACTTC | CASSLARSSGRGYEQYF
TRBJ1-5 | - | - | TRBV20-1 | TGCAGTGCAAGCAGGGAGCCCCAGCATTTT | CSASREPQHF
TRBJ1-2 | - | - | TRBV28 | TGTGCCAGCAGTTTTGGGCAGGCCACGATCAATGGCTACACCTTC | CASSFGQATINGYTF
TRBJ1-5 | - | TRBD1 | TRBV7-2 | TGTGCCAGCAGCTCGACAGGGAATAGCAATCAGCCCCAGCATTTT | CASSSTGNSNQPQHF
TRBJ2-1 | - | - | TRBV20-1 | TGCAGTGCCCAGACAGGAGAGCAGTTCTTC | CSAQTGEQFF
TRBJ1-4 | - | - | TRBV18 | TGTGCCAGCTCACGCCGGGACGGTGCGGAAAAACTGTTTTTT | CASSRRDGAEKLFF
TRBJ2-2 | - | - | TRBV11-1 | TGTGCCAGCAGCCCAGGGGGGGGTCGGGAGCTGTTTTTT | CASSPGGGRELFF
TRBJ1-6 | - | - | TRBV13 | TGTGCCAGCAGCTTAGGCCTGGGAAGGGCACCCCTCCACTTT | CASSLGLGRAPLHF
TRBJ2-7 | - | - | TRBV6-1 | TGTGCCAGCAGTGAAGGACAGGCCTACGAGCAGTACTTC | CASSEGQAYEQYF
TRBJ1-1 | once | - | TRBV27 | TGTGCCAGCACCAGCAGGGGCGGAACTGAAGCTTTCTTT | CASTSRGGTEAFF
TRBJ1-5 | once | - | TRBV27 | TGTGCCAGCAGTCCCCTAGGTCAGCCCCAGCATTTT | CASSPLGQPQHF
TRBJ2-6 | - | - | TRBV19 | TGTGCCAGTAGTAGGTGGGGGTCTGGGGCCAACGTCCTGACTTTC | CASSRWGSGANVLTF
TRBJ2-6 | - | TRBD1 | TRBV6-5 | TGTGCCAGCAGCAACAGGGGGGTCGGGGCCAACGTCCTGACTTTC | CASSNRGVGANVLTF
TRBJ2-7 | - | - | TRBV7-2 | TGTGCCAGCAGCCCCCGGGCGGCTAGCTTCAACGAGCAGTACTTC | CASSPRAASFNEQYF
TRBJ1-3 | - | - | TRBV11-2 | TGTGCCAGCAGAACCCTTGCATCTGGAAACACCATATATTTT | CASRTLASGNTIYF